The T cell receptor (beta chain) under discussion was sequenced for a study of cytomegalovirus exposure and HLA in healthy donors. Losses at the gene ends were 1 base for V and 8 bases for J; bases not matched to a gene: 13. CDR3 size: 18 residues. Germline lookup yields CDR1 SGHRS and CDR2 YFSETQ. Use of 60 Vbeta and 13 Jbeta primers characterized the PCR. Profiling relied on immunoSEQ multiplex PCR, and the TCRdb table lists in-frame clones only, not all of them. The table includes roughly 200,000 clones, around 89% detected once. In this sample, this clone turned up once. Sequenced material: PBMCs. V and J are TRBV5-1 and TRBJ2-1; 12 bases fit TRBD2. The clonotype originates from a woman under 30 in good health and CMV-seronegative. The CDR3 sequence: CASSLSPSSGRAKDEQFF. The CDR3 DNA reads TGCGCCAGCAGCTTGAGCCCATCTAGCGGGAGGGCCAAAGATGAGCAGTTCTTC.